Below are 8 T cell receptor beta chains sequenced from a single sample in a study of blood T cell repertoires in COVID-19. Profiled with immunoSEQ multiplex PCR; TCRdb holds only in-frame clones, not every one. This table has around 130,000 clones, around 87% appearing once. Sequencing was carried out using peripheral blood. The receptor source for this set is a woman aged 45-65 years who had recovered from COVID-19.

The chain uses TRBV5-4 and TRBJ2-5; 10 bases line up with TRBD2. Per germline, CDR1 SGHNT and CDR2 YYREEE (reference sequence). Trimming at V came to 4 bases and at J to 3 bases, leaving 6 bases not matched to a gene. The CDR3 is 15 amino acids. CDR3 region: CASSTGGLAEETQYF. The CDR3 DNA follows: TGTGCCAGCAGCACGGGAGGACTAGCGGAAGAGACCCAGTACTTC.

This chain links TRBV30 with TRBJ1-2; D remains ambiguous. Per germline, CDR1 GTSNPN and CDR2 SVGIG (reference sequence). V was clipped by 6 bases and J by 4 bases, with 24 bases between them. The CDR3 totals 16 residues. The CDR3 here is CACQRETRNGRYGYTF. CDR3 DNA sequence: TGTGCCTGCCAGCGCGAGACGAGGAACGGCCGCTATGGCTACACCTTC.

V is TRBV15 and J is TRBJ1-1; 7 nucleotides match TRBD1. The germline gives CDR1 LNHNV, CDR2 YYDKDF (reference sequence). J lost 4 bases, V lost 3 bases, and 11 bases had no gene match. This CDR3 is 16 amino acids long. The DNA of the CDR3 is TGTGCCACCAGCAGCAAAAGAGGGACAGTAGGCACTGAAGCTTTCTTT. It is translated as CATSSKRGTVGTEAFF.

This chain joins TRBV4-1 and TRBJ1-2, with no clear D. Looked up from germline, CDR1 is MGHRA and CDR2 is YSYEKL. The V end was cut by 2 bases, the J end by 2 bases, with 6 bases between. This CDR3 has 13 amino acids. DNA for the CDR3: TGCGCCAGCAGCCAACCATTGAACTATGGCTACACCTTC. Protein: CASSQPLNYGYTF.

The chain employs TRBV30 and TRBJ1-2; a possible D gene is TRBD1 (5 bases). CDR1 is GTSNPN, CDR2 SVGIG, per germline (reference sequence). Trimming took off 8 bases at V and 3 bases at J, with 19 bases between the two ends. CDR3 length: 14 amino acids. The CDR3 reads CARSGPGGYYGYTF. The CDR3 coding sequence is TGTGCCCGTTCGGGCCCGGGGGGGTACTATGGCTACACCTTC.

The rearrangement uses TRBV5-4 and TRBJ1-2; 8 nucleotides agree with TRBD1. The CDR3 sequence is 16 residues long. V trimming: 2 bases; J trimming: 7 bases; junction bases outside the gene matches: 13. Germline V gives CDR1 SGHNT, CDR2 YYREEE (reference sequence). The CDR3 nucleotides are TGTGCCAGCAGCTTCGGTACCCAGGGGGCGGTTGGTGGCTACACCTTC. Amino acids: CASSFGTQGAVGGYTF.

This clone came up once. CDR3 DNA: TGCAGCGCAGGACAGGGGGCCGACTACGAGCAGTACTTC. This sequence encodes CSAGQGADYEQYF. The J gene is TRBJ2-7, the V gene TRBV29-1, with TRBD1 matching over 11 bases. V trimming: 7 bases; J trimming: 3 bases; junction bases outside the gene matches: 5. This CDR3 has 13 amino acids. Germline V gene data show CDR1 as SQVTM and CDR2 as ANQGSEA.

The rearrangement uses TRBV30 and TRBJ1-6, with a possible D match to TRBD1 (6 bases). The germline V and J ends were trimmed by 0 bases and 9 bases, with 18 bases remaining between them. The CDR3 loop spans 16 amino acids. Germline loops: CDR1 GTSNPN, CDR2 SVGIG (reference sequence). CDR3 in amino acids: CAWSVQGVSGPSPLHF. The CDR3 nucleotides read TGTGCCTGGAGTGTACAGGGCGTCTCGGGTCCTTCACCCCTCCACTTT.